The rows below give T cell receptor beta chains drawn from one sample of a study of blood T cell repertoires in COVID-19. Measured with immunoSEQ multiplex PCR; TCRdb has only the in-frame clones, and not every one. The table lists approximately 300,000 clones, over 75% of them singletons. Sequencing was performed on peripheral blood. These receptors all stem from a woman aged 25 to 39 with COVID-19, enrolled during active disease. CDR3s include the opening cysteine and the closing phenylalanine or tryptophan. D genes are given only for firm matches. Clone size is not always given. Where it is, it says once, few, many or a class for expanded clones.

length	D	size	V	J	CDR3	DNA
15	TRBD1	-	TRBV30	TRBJ1-6	CAWSKDRARNSPLHF	TGTGCCTGGAGTAAGGACAGGGCGCGCAATTCACCCCTCCACTTT
13	TRBD1	once	TRBV5-1	TRBJ2-1	CATGGESYNEQFF	TGCGCCACAGGGGGCGAGTCCTACAATGAGCAGTTCTTC
12	-	once	TRBV5-4	TRBJ2-1	CASSSHSGEQFF	TGTGCCAGCAGCAGCCACAGCGGTGAGCAGTTCTTC
16	TRBD2	-	TRBV24-1	TRBJ2-5	CATSDVRTGRAETQYF	TGTGCCACCAGTGATGTCCGGACTGGGAGGGCAGAGACCCAGTACTTC
14	TRBD1	-	TRBV5-5	TRBJ1-5	CASSPTGVIQPQHF	TGTGCCAGCAGCCCGACAGGGGTGATTCAGCCCCAGCATTTT
14	-	once	TRBV4-3	TRBJ2-2	CASSPQANTGELFF	TGCGCCAGCAGCCCGCAGGCTAACACCGGGGAGCTGTTTTTT
16	-	-	TRBV2	TRBJ2-1	CASSEIGGPFYNEQFF	TGTGCCAGCAGTGAGATAGGGGGACCTTTTTACAATGAGCAGTTCTTC
17	-	-	TRBV18	TRBJ2-7	CASSPPSLGGPSYEQYF	TGTGCCAGCTCACCACCTAGTCTGGGGGGGCCCTCCTACGAGCAGTACTTC
14	TRBD1	-	TRBV3-1/TRBV3-2	TRBJ2-5	CASSQRDRGETQYF	TGTGCCAGCAGCCAGCGGGACAGGGGAGAGACCCAGTACTTC
16	-	-	TRBV4-1	TRBJ2-6	CASSQAAQPGANVLTF	TGCGCCAGCAGCCAAGCCGCACAACCGGGGGCCAACGTCCTGACTTTC
13	-	-	TRBV9	TRBJ2-2	CASSASLAGELFF	TGTGCCAGCAGCGCCTCACTGGCCGGGGAGCTGTTTTTT
15	TRBD1	-	TRBV3-1/TRBV3-2	TRBJ1-3	CASSLNRGAGNTIYF	TGTGCCAGCAGCCTCAACAGGGGCGCTGGAAACACCATATATTTT
15	TRBD1	-	TRBV13	TRBJ2-1	CASSSGTGSYNEQFF	TGTGCCAGCAGTTCCGGGACAGGGTCCTACAATGAGCAGTTCTTC
15	-	-	TRBV13	TRBJ2-3	CASSGGGARTDTQYF	TGTGCCAGCAGCGGCGGTGGGGCTCGGACAGATACGCAGTATTTT
12	-	-	TRBV19	TRBJ2-3	CASSLGAGTQYF	TGTGCCAGTAGTCTGGGAGCAGGAACGCAGTATTTT
17	TRBD1	-	TRBV11-2	TRBJ2-7	CASSLSRGLRSSYEQYF	TGTGCCAGCAGCTTAAGCAGGGGGCTCAGGAGCTCCTACGAGCAGTACTTC
15	-	-	TRBV27	TRBJ1-5	CASSLNQGLNQPQHF	TGTGCCAGCAGTTTAAATCAGGGCCTCAATCAGCCCCAGCATTTT
13	TRBD2	-	TRBV12-3/TRBV12-4	TRBJ2-1	CASRGTSGDEQFF	TGTGCCAGCAGGGGGACTAGCGGCGATGAGCAGTTCTTC
17	-	once	TRBV5-8	TRBJ2-7	CASSFMVGTYVFGEQYF	TGTGCCAGCAGCTTCATGGTTGGGACTTACGTTTTTGGAGAGCAGTACTTC
14	-	-	TRBV9	TRBJ1-2	CASSVEGQPYGYTF	TGTGCCAGCAGCGTAGAGGGGCAGCCCTATGGCTACACCTTC
15	-	-	TRBV13	TRBJ2-7	CASSLGLGGSREQYF	TGTGCCAGCAGCTTAGGCCTCGGAGGGTCGAGAGAGCAGTACTTC
14	TRBD2	-	TRBV6-5	TRBJ2-1	CASSAAGGYNEQFF	TGTGCCAGCAGCGCCGCGGGAGGATACAATGAGCAGTTCTTC
15	TRBD2	-	TRBV4-1	TRBJ2-3	CASSQAGLGPDTQYF	TGCGCCAGCAGCCAAGCCGGACTAGGGCCAGATACGCAGTATTTT
14	TRBD1	-	TRBV5-6	TRBJ1-1	CASSRQGDNTEAFF	TGTGCCAGCAGCCGACAGGGGGATAACACTGAAGCTTTCTTT
15	TRBD1	-	TRBV24-1	TRBJ1-2	CATSPGGAGDYGYTF	TGTGCCACCAGTCCAGGGGGCGCAGGAGACTATGGCTACACCTTC
15	-	-	TRBV10-3	TRBJ1-5	CAISRDKYSNQPQHF	TGTGCCATCAGTAGGGACAAATATAGCAATCAGCCCCAGCATTTT
14	TRBD1	-	TRBV5-1	TRBJ2-7	CASSLSQGAHEQYF	TGCGCCAGCAGCTTGAGTCAGGGGGCCCACGAGCAGTACTTC
17	-	-	TRBV5-5	TRBJ2-6	CASSPGLLLVGANVLTF	TGTGCCAGCAGCCCGGGTCTGTTGTTGGTTGGGGCCAACGTCCTGACTTTC
14	TRBD1	-	TRBV30	TRBJ1-2	CAWGIGTASYGYTF	TGTGCCTGGGGTATTGGGACAGCTAGTTATGGCTACACCTTC
15	TRBD1	-	TRBV4-1	TRBJ1-2	CASSQDPTGFYGYTF	TGCGCCAGCAGCCAAGATCCGACAGGGTTCTATGGCTACACCTTC
14	TRBD1	-	TRBV9	TRBJ1-1	CASSPGTGGTEAFF	TGTGCCAGCAGCCCGGGGACAGGGGGGACTGAAGCTTTCTTT
11	-	-	TRBV18	TRBJ2-1	CASSSSDEQFF	TGTGCCAGCTCCTCAAGCGATGAGCAGTTCTTC
12	-	-	TRBV28	TRBJ1-1	CASSLQGFEAFF	TGTGCCAGCAGTCTACAGGGATTTGAAGCTTTCTTT
12	-	-	TRBV28	TRBJ2-7	CASREVSSEQYF	TGTGCCAGCAGAGAGGTGTCGAGTGAGCAGTACTTC
16	TRBD2	-	TRBV10-3	TRBJ2-2	CAISESTSGTTGELFF	TGTGCCATCAGTGAGTCGACTAGCGGAACCACCGGGGAGCTGTTTTTT
16	-	-	TRBV3-1/TRBV3-2	TRBJ2-5	CASSQVYPDSEETQYF	TGTGCCAGCAGCCAAGTATACCCGGACTCAGAAGAGACCCAGTACTTC
17	TRBD2	-	TRBV2	TRBJ2-6	CASSKPGGSSGANVLTF	TGTGCCAGCAGTAAACCGGGGGGGAGCTCTGGGGCCAACGTCCTGACTTTC